Listed below are T cell receptor beta chains from one sample, sequenced in a study of shared clonotypes between healthy human individuals. Assay used: immunoSEQ multiplex PCR; TCRdb lists only in-frame clones, some missing. The table includes around 640,000 clones, 95% to 97% detected once. The source material was naive CD8+ T cells sorted from blood. These receptors were obtained from a woman in her twenties or thirties in good health. Each CDR3 is given with its conserved first and last residue. The D gene is left open where the match is weak. Some rows mark clone size as missing; the rest say once, few, many or name a class of expanded clone.

clone size: NA
D gene: NA
V gene: TRBV28
J gene: TRBJ1-5
CDR3 protein: CASSYRDNNQPQHF
CDR3 DNA: TGTGCCAGCAGTTACCGGGACAACAATCAGCCCCAGCATTTT

clone size: NA
D gene: NA
V gene: TRBV6-5
J gene: TRBJ2-6
CDR3 protein: CASSYGSSGANVLTF
CDR3 DNA: TGTGCCAGCAGTTACGGGAGCTCTGGGGCCAACGTCCTGACTTTC

clone size: NA
D gene: TRBD2
V gene: TRBV7-3
J gene: TRBJ2-3
CDR3 protein: CASSSLAGVPDTQYF
CDR3 DNA: TGTGCCAGCAGCTCGCTAGCGGGGGTCCCAGATACGCAGTATTTT

clone size: NA
D gene: TRBD2
V gene: TRBV4-1
J gene: TRBJ2-5
CDR3 protein: CASSLRLAGETQYF
CDR3 DNA: TGCGCCAGCAGCCTACGACTAGCGGGAGAGACCCAGTACTTC

clone size: NA
D gene: NA
V gene: TRBV30
J gene: TRBJ2-7
CDR3 protein: CAWREIEGTYSYEQYF
CDR3 DNA: TGTGCCTGGAGGGAAATAGAGGGGACCTACTCCTACGAGCAGTACTTC

clone size: NA
D gene: NA
V gene: TRBV25-1
J gene: TRBJ1-5
CDR3 protein: CASSEWGNQPQHF
CDR3 DNA: TGTGCCAGCAGTGAATGGGGCAATCAGCCCCAGCATTTT

clone size: once
D gene: NA
V gene: TRBV13
J gene: TRBJ2-5
CDR3 protein: CASSKEEETQYF
CDR3 DNA: TGTGCCAGCAGCAAAGAGGAAGAGACCCAGTACTTC

clone size: NA
D gene: NA
V gene: TRBV29-1
J gene: TRBJ2-7
CDR3 protein: CSVERGEGQNEQYF
CDR3 DNA: TGCAGCGTTGAAAGGGGCGAGGGCCAGAACGAGCAGTACTTC

clone size: NA
D gene: TRBD1
V gene: TRBV19
J gene: TRBJ1-1
CDR3 protein: CASSIKGQGRSTEAFF
CDR3 DNA: TGTGCCAGTAGTATAAAGGGACAGGGGAGAAGCACTGAAGCTTTCTTT

clone size: NA
D gene: NA
V gene: TRBV15
J gene: TRBJ1-1
CDR3 protein: CATSRDLGRGGTEAFF
CDR3 DNA: TGTGCCACCAGCAGAGATCTGGGTAGAGGGGGGACTGAAGCTTTCTTT

clone size: NA
D gene: TRBD2
V gene: TRBV5-8
J gene: TRBJ2-7
CDR3 protein: CASSWGTSGAYEQYF
CDR3 DNA: TGTGCCAGCAGCTGGGGGACTAGCGGAGCCTACGAGCAGTACTTC

clone size: NA
D gene: NA
V gene: TRBV7-9
J gene: TRBJ2-1
CDR3 protein: CASSLAKGNTNGYNEQFF
CDR3 DNA: TGTGCCAGCAGCTTAGCGAAGGGAAATACCAACGGCTACAATGAGCAGTTCTTC

clone size: few
D gene: NA
V gene: TRBV5-6
J gene: TRBJ2-2
CDR3 protein: CASSLWTTGELFF
CDR3 DNA: TGTGCCAGCAGCTTGTGGACCACCGGGGAGCTGTTTTTT

clone size: NA
D gene: TRBD2
V gene: TRBV4-1
J gene: TRBJ2-1
CDR3 protein: CASSQVGTIPNNEQFF
CDR3 DNA: TGCGCCAGCAGCCAAGTGGGGACTATCCCCAACAATGAGCAGTTCTTC

clone size: NA
D gene: TRBD2
V gene: TRBV28
J gene: TRBJ2-7
CDR3 protein: CASKGGREDYEQYF
CDR3 DNA: TGTGCCAGCAAAGGGGGGCGGGAGGACTACGAGCAGTACTTC

clone size: NA
D gene: TRBD2
V gene: TRBV25-1
J gene: TRBJ2-1
CDR3 protein: CASSEWQLAGAHNEQFF
CDR3 DNA: TGTGCCAGCAGTGAATGGCAACTAGCGGGAGCCCACAATGAGCAGTTCTTC

clone size: NA
D gene: NA
V gene: TRBV7-9
J gene: TRBJ1-3
CDR3 protein: CASSQIAVAVSSGNTIYF
CDR3 DNA: TGTGCCAGCAGCCAAATAGCCGTAGCTGTCAGCTCTGGAAACACCATATATTTT

clone size: NA
D gene: NA
V gene: TRBV5-1
J gene: TRBJ2-1
CDR3 protein: CASSVSSEGVRNEQFF
CDR3 DNA: TGCGCCAGCAGCGTATCTAGCGAGGGAGTACGCAATGAGCAGTTCTTC

clone size: NA
D gene: TRBD2
V gene: TRBV11-1
J gene: TRBJ2-1
CDR3 protein: CASSPWGSGSPPYNEQFF
CDR3 DNA: TGTGCCAGCAGCCCCTGGGGGAGCGGGAGCCCCCCCTACAATGAGCAGTTCTTC

clone size: NA
D gene: NA
V gene: TRBV6-5
J gene: TRBJ2-7
CDR3 protein: CASSFNGPAYEQYF
CDR3 DNA: TGTGCCAGCAGTTTCAACGGGCCTGCCTACGAGCAGTACTTC

clone size: NA
D gene: TRBD1
V gene: TRBV5-6
J gene: TRBJ1-5
CDR3 protein: CASSRADRGGEPQHF
CDR3 DNA: TGTGCCAGCAGCCGAGCGGACAGGGGAGGTGAGCCCCAGCATTTT

clone size: NA
D gene: TRBD2
V gene: TRBV4-1
J gene: TRBJ2-7
CDR3 protein: CASSPGTSGSYEQYF
CDR3 DNA: TGCGCCAGCAGCCCTGGGACTAGCGGGTCGTACGAGCAGTACTTC

clone size: NA
D gene: TRBD2
V gene: TRBV6-5
J gene: TRBJ2-7
CDR3 protein: CASRELAGESYEQYF
CDR3 DNA: TGTGCCAGCAGAGAACTAGCGGGGGAATCCTACGAGCAGTACTTC

clone size: NA
D gene: NA
V gene: TRBV6-1
J gene: TRBJ1-1
CDR3 protein: CASSERSFF
CDR3 DNA: TGTGCCAGCAGTGAGAGGTCTTTCTTT

clone size: NA
D gene: NA
V gene: TRBV10-2
J gene: TRBJ2-7
CDR3 protein: CASSGETEASYEQYF
CDR3 DNA: TGCGCCAGCAGTGGGGAAACTGAGGCCTCCTACGAGCAGTACTTC

clone size: NA
D gene: TRBD1
V gene: TRBV28
J gene: TRBJ2-7
CDR3 protein: CASSPPGTGDYEQYF
CDR3 DNA: TGTGCCAGCAGCCCACCCGGGACAGGGGACTACGAGCAGTACTTC

clone size: once
D gene: NA
V gene: TRBV5-6
J gene: TRBJ2-1
CDR3 protein: CASSYSLLPVGQFF
CDR3 DNA: TGTGCCAGCAGCTATAGCCTTCTGCCAGTGGGGCAGTTCTTC

clone size: NA
D gene: NA
V gene: TRBV5-6
J gene: TRBJ1-1
CDR3 protein: CASSLRLAEAFF
CDR3 DNA: TGTGCCAGCAGCTTGCGACTTGCTGAAGCTTTCTTT

clone size: NA
D gene: TRBD1
V gene: TRBV27
J gene: TRBJ2-7
CDR3 protein: CASSLYLGTVGEQYF
CDR3 DNA: TGTGCCAGCAGTTTATATCTCGGGACAGTCGGCGAGCAGTACTTC

clone size: NA
D gene: NA
V gene: TRBV28
J gene: TRBJ2-5
CDR3 protein: CASRSDIKETQYF
CDR3 DNA: TGTGCCAGCAGGTCCGACATAAAAGAGACCCAGTACTTC

clone size: NA
D gene: NA
V gene: TRBV4-1
J gene: TRBJ2-1
CDR3 protein: CASSRPGLLPFNEQFF
CDR3 DNA: TGCGCCAGCAGCCGCCCGGGACTCCTGCCTTTCAATGAGCAGTTCTTC